This T cell receptor beta chain was recovered during a study of T cell responses to AZD1222 COVID-19 vaccine. V lost 3 bases and J lost 8, with 19 bases in between. Germline values: CDR1 SGHTA, CDR2 FQGNSA. This CDR3 contains 15 residues. Concerning this clone: The antigen is unknown.

TCRdb's table, derived via immunoSEQ multiplex PCR, lists solely in-frame clones and lacks some. The table has 100,000 to 150,000 clones, roughly 86% seen once; the top ten hold 17%. Study outcomes and limitations: Targeting of unmutated variant regions was reportedly seen in nearly half of spike-specific TCRs. Spike-specific TCR breadth rose after two AZD1222 doses, and depth rose as well. Females outnumbered males among donors, who were mostly white British; clonal diversity was possibly underestimated. The number of AZD1222 recipients seropositive at baseline was only five or six.

The sequence was obtained from an adult who received the AZD1222 COVID-19 vaccine. The rearrangement uses TRBV7-2 and TRBJ1-2, with unresolved D. Sequencing used peripheral blood, obtained 28 days after the second AZD1222 dose. The CDR3 region is CASSLQMTPGEGYTF. Written as DNA, the CDR3 is TGTGCCAGCAGCTTGCAGATGACCCCCGGGGAGGGCTACACCTTC.